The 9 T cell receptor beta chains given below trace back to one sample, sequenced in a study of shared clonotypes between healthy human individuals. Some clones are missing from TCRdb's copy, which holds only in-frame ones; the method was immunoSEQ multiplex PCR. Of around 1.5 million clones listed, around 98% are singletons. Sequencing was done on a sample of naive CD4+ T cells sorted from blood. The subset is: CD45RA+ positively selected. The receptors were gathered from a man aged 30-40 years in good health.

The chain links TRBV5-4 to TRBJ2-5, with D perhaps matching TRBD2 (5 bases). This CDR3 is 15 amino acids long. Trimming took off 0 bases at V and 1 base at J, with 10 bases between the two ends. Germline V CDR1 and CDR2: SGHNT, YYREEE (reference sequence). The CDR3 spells CASSLGGPGQETQYF. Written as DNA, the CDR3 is TGTGCCAGCAGCTTGGGAGGGCCAGGCCAAGAGACCCAGTACTTC.

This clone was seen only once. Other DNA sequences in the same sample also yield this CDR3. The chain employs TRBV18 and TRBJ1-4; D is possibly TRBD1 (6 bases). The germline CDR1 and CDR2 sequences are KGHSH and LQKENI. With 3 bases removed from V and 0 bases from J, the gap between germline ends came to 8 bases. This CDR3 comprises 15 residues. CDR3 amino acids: CASSPRTATNEKLFF. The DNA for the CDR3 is TGTGCCAGCTCACCTAGGACAGCAACTAATGAAAAACTGTTTTTT.

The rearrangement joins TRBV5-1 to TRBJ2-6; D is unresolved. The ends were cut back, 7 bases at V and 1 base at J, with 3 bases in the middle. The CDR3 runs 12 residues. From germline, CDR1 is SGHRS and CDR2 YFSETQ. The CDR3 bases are TGCGCCAGCCTTTCTGGGGCCAACGTCCTGACTTTC. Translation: CASLSGANVLTF.

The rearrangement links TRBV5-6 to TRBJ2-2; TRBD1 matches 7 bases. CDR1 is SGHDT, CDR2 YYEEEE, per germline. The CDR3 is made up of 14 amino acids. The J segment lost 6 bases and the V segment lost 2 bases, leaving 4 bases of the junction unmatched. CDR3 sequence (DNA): TGTGCCAGCAGCTTTGACAGGGCGGCCGGGGAGCTGTTTTTT. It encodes CASSFDRAAGELFF.

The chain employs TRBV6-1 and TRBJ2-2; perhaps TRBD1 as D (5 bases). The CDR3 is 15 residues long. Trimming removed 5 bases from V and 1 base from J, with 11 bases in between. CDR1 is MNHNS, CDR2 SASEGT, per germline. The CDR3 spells CASSKTDLNTGELFF. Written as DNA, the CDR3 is TGTGCCAGCAGTAAGACAGACCTGAACACCGGGGAGCTGTTTTTT.

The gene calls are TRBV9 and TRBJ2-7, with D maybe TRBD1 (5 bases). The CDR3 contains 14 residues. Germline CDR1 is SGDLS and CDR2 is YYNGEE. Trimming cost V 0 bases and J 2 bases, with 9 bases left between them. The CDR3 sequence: CASSVAGHPYEQYF. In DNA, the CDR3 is TGTGCCAGCAGCGTAGCAGGGCACCCCTACGAGCAGTACTTC.

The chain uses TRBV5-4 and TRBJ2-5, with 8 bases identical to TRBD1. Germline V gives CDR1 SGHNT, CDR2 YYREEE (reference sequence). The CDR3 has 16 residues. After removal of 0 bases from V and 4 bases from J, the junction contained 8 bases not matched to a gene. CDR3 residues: CASSLGLTDRVETQYF. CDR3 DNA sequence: TGTGCCAGCAGCTTGGGATTGACGGACAGGGTAGAGACCCAGTACTTC.

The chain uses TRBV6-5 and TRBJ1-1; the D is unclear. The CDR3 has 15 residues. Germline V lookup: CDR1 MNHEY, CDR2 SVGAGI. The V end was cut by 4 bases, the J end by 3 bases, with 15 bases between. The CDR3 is CASSSTPQVYTEAFF. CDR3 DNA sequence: TGTGCCAGCAGTTCCACCCCTCAGGTGTACACTGAAGCTTTCTTT.

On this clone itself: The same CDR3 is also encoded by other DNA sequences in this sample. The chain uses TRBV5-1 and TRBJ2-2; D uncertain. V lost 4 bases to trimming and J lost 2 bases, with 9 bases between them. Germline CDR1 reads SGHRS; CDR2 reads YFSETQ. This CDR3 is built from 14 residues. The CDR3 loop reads CASSPDPNTGELFF. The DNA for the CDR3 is TGCGCCAGCAGCCCGGACCCTAACACCGGGGAGCTGTTTTTT.